This T cell receptor beta chain was captured in a study of immune evolution from preneoplasia to lung adenocarcinoma. TCRdb keeps only in-frame clones here, not all; method: immunoSEQ multiplex PCR. The repertoire holds 8,500 to 10,000 clones, with more than 70% as singletons. The source is a person aged 80 or over with lung adenocarcinoma. Sequences were obtained from FFPE lung adenocarcinoma in situ tissue.

Written as DNA, the CDR3 is TGTGCCAGCAGTTTCCGCCCGGGGGGCTACACCTTC. This encodes CASSFRPGGYTF. This sequence joins TRBV28 and TRBJ1-2; D remains unclear. Germline V gene sequence: CDR1 MDHEN, CDR2 SYDVKM. The CDR3 has 12 residues. V lost 3 bases and J 8 bases, leaving 10 bases between the germline ends.